Sequencing of this T cell receptor (beta chain) was carried out in a study of CD8 T cells in ankylosing spondylitis (dated by TCRdb to the late 2010s). Broadly, across the study: The study set out to find disease-linked TCR variants by profiling T cell receptor beta repertoires in ankylosing spondylitis patients and healthy donors. The full study cohort was made up of about 25 ankylosing spondylitis patients and some 100 healthy donors. Peripheral blood samples were taken, and synovial fluid was additionally collected from ankylosing spondylitis patients. The paper's findings and limits, for the study overall: Blood from ankylosing spondylitis patients appeared to be characterized by a TCR beta motif composed of about eight highly homologous amino acid variants. The disease-linked clones were reported as significantly enriched in matched synovial fluid samples from ankylosing spondylitis patients. The disease-linked clones showed a CD8+ phenotype and occurred at relatively low frequencies in peripheral blood. Some of the motif variants had been reported before in the synovial fluid and blood of reactive arthritis patients, a finding that suggests common disease-initiation mechanisms.

Data came from an Illumina HiSeq 2500. Quantitative 5'-RACE with molecular barcodes was used to prepare TCR beta libraries. In the source study's methods: A new computational method based on a probabilistic model of VDJ rearrangement was used to identify disease-linked TCR variants. The public reads were reprocessed in TCRdb via fastp at Q25 and MiXCR, keeping in-frame beta chains. Every CDR3 protein is listed once, alongside the most common genes and DNA of its rows. TCRdb's processing, not the study's, gives the V and J calls here. The sample table contains about 540,000 distinct CDR3 sequences; only one count was recorded for about an eighth of them. Of the sample, nearly 7% is held by the ten largest clones. The CDR3 runs 16 amino acids, cysteine and phenylalanine included. The DNA shown is the 48-base CDR3, in frame from base 1. Here V drops 2 bases and J drops 8 bases, and the junction holds 10 bases not matched to any gene. CDR1 and CDR2, per the germline V gene, are KGHSH and LQKENI.

A few counts support this clonotype. The antigen it binds to is not known. Base quality data are lacking; no much larger clone is found one base away. The receptor comes from a male donor with ankylosing spondylitis. The sequenced material came from blood, either unsorted or a sorted T cell fraction (not recorded which). The chain joins TRBV18 to TRBJ2-1; 9 middle bases align to TRBD2. The CDR3 amino acid sequence is: CASSPVRLAGKYEQFF. At the DNA level, the sequence is TGTGCCAGCTCACCAGTCCGGCTAGCGGGAAAGTATGAGCAGTTCTTC.